These 24 T cell receptor beta chains were sequenced from one sample in a study of PD-L1 blockade in urothelial cancer (TCRdb year 2017). Receptor amplification or capture employed the immunoSEQ multiplex PCR assay. TCRdb limited this immuneACCESS table to in-frame rearrangements with V and J called. A share of clones is missing; checked studies link under half to unresolved V genes, and the rest is unexplained. The table for this sample lists approximately 50,000 clones; nearly 90% of them were counted only once. Roughly 8.2% of the sample lies in the top ten. Here the sequenced sample was PBMCs, taken around atezolizumab (anti-PD-L1) treatment. These TCRs come from a man aged 55-75 years with urothelial cancer.

As DNA, the CDR3 is TGTGCCAGCAGCTTAACCGGCGGAGCATTTAACAATGAGCAGTTCTTC. Its protein product is CASSLTGGAFNNEQFF. The rearrangement uses TRBV7-9 and TRBJ2-1; D is ambiguous. The V end was cut by 2 bases, the J end by 5 bases, with 16 bases between. From germline, CDR1 is SEHNR and CDR2 FQNEAQ (reference sequence). The CDR3 is made up of 16 amino acids.

This rearrangement joins TRBV5-4 to TRBJ2-3; 7 bases are a match to TRBD2. The V gene's germline CDR1 is SGHNT and CDR2 YYREEE (reference sequence). The V and J ends lost 0 bases and 5 bases, in that order; junction bases with no gene match: 3. This CDR3 region has 14 residues. CDR3 bases: TGTGCCAGCAGCTTGGGCGGGGGTTTAGATACGCAGTATTTT. It is translated as CASSLGGGLDTQYF.

The chain combines TRBV7-2 with TRBJ2-3, with TRBD2 matching over 9 bases. Trimming cost V 2 bases and J 5 bases; bases outside gene matches: 11. Germline values: CDR1 SGHTA, CDR2 FQGNSA. The CDR3 loop spans 17 amino acids. The CDR3 DNA sequence: TGTGCCAGCAGCTTAAGTTGGGCGGGGGGGCCCATAGATACGCAGTATTTT. This translates into CASSLSWAGGPIDTQYF.

There are a few counts of this clone. The rearrangement joins TRBV6-5 to TRBJ2-7; tentative D call: TRBD2 (6 bases). This CDR3 comprises 14 residues. CDR1 and CDR2 from the germline V gene are MNHEY and SVGAGI. V lost 3 bases to trimming and J lost 5 bases, with 14 bases between them. In DNA form, the CDR3 reads TGTGCCAGCAGTTATCGGGAGAGAACTAACGAGCAGTACTTC. Residues: CASSYRERTNEQYF.

Only one count was recorded for this clone. The chain recombines TRBV5-1 with TRBJ2-7; 7 bases align to TRBD2. Germline CDR1 SGHRS, CDR2 YFSETQ. V lost 4 bases, J lost 5 bases, and 9 bases stayed unmatched. The CDR3 spans 14 residues. This chain's CDR3 is CASSPIYRGDEQYF. In DNA, the CDR3 is TGCGCCAGCAGCCCCATTTATCGGGGGGACGAGCAGTACTTC. Complete variable domain (other parts from reference TRBV5-1 and TRBJ2-7): KAGVTQTPRYLIKTRGQQVTLSCSPISGHRSVSWYQQTPGQGLQFLFEYFSETQRNKGNFPGRFSGRQFSNSRSEMNVSTLELGDSALYLCASSPIYRGDEQYFGPGTRLTVT.

This rearrangement joins TRBV7-2 to TRBJ2-1; possibly TRBD2 for D (7 bases). Trimming pared 6 bases from V and 4 bases from J, leaving 16 bases between. Germline assignment: CDR1 SGHTA and CDR2 FQGNSA. The CDR3 contains 15 residues. CDR3 loop: CASRKGGGGYNEQFF. The CDR3 DNA sequence: TGTGCCAGCAGGAAGGGAGGGGGGGGTTACAATGAGCAGTTCTTC.

The V call is TRBV11-2, the J call TRBJ2-5; 7 bases fit TRBD2. J lost 6 bases, V lost 0 bases, and 7 bases had no gene match. Germline V gene sequence: CDR1 SGHAT, CDR2 FQNNGV. The CDR3 covers 15 residues. The DNA of the CDR3 is TGTGCCAGCAGCTTAGAGACCGGGACTACGAAGACCCAGTACTTC. Amino acids: CASSLETGTTKTQYF.

The rearrangement links TRBV5-5 to TRBJ2-1, with unresolved D. CDR1 is SGHKS and CDR2 is YYEKEE in the germline V gene (reference sequence). V was shortened by 5 bases and J by 4 bases, with 13 bases between the two germline ends. There are 14 residues in the CDR3. The CDR3 sequence is CASSPDLNYNEQFF. CDR3 sequence (DNA): TGTGCCAGCAGTCCCGACTTAAATTACAATGAGCAGTTCTTC.

The J gene is TRBJ2-2, the V gene TRBV7-2; 9 bases match TRBD2. The CDR3 length is 16 residues. Germline CDR1 SGHTA, CDR2 FQGNSA. V shed 5 bases, J shed 7 bases, and the junction held 11 bases outside the gene matches. CDR3 protein: CASSAGLASRGGELFF. The CDR3 bases are TGTGCCAGCAGCGCTGGACTAGCGAGTAGAGGCGGGGAGCTGTTTTTT. Variable domain in full (rest from reference TRBV7-2 and TRBJ2-2): GAGVSQSPSNKVTEKGKDVELRCDPISGHTALYWYRQSLGQGLEFLIYFQGNSAPDKSGLPSDRFSAERTGGSVSTLTIQRTQQEDSAVYLCASSAGLASRGGELFFGEGSRLTVL.

This chain links TRBV19 with TRBJ1-5; weak D call: TRBD1 (5 bases). The V end was cut by 2 bases, the J end by 0 bases, with 20 bases between. CDR1 is LNHDA, CDR2 SQIVND, per germline (reference sequence). CDR3 size: 19 residues. In nucleotides, the CDR3 is TGTGCCAGTAGTATATCAACAGGCGTTAGTTTTCGTAGCAATCAGCCCCAGCATTTT. It yields the protein CASSISTGVSFRSNQPQHF.

J is TRBJ2-1 and V is TRBV5-4, with TRBD2 matching over 10 bases. The CDR3 has 14 residues. Germline CDR1 reads SGHNT; CDR2 reads YYREEE (reference sequence). V dropped 4 bases and J dropped 5; count of bases not matched to a gene: 3. The CDR3 nucleotides read TGTGCCAGCAGCCCTACTAGCGGGGACAATGAGCAGTTCTTC. Amino acids: CASSPTSGDNEQFF.

This clone was seen more than once but under ten times. CDR3: CSVGHQNTEAFF. DNA for the CDR3: TGCAGCGTGGGACACCAGAACACTGAAGCTTTCTTT. V and J are TRBV29-1 and TRBJ1-1, with D possibly TRBD1 on 6 matching bases. Deletions cut 6 bases from V and 1 base from J, with 9 bases between. The CDR3 contains 12 residues. Per germline, CDR1 SQVTM and CDR2 ANQGSEA.

The rearrangement uses TRBV4-2 and TRBJ2-3, with 7 bases aligning to TRBD1. After removal of 4 bases from V and 1 base from J, the junction contained 2 bases not matched to a gene. Germline V gene data show CDR1 as LGHNA and CDR2 as YNFKEQ. This CDR3 comprises 14 residues. Here the CDR3 DNA reads TGTGCCAGCAGCCCACAGGGGCGCACAGATACGCAGTATTTT. Amino acids: CASSPQGRTDTQYF.

The gene calls are TRBV7-3 and TRBJ2-1, with 11 bases aligning to TRBD2. From germline, CDR1 is SGHTA and CDR2 FQGTGA. CDR3 length equals 15 residues. V was pared by 5 bases and J by 8 bases, with 8 bases of the junction left unmatched. The CDR3 DNA reads as TGTGCCAGCAGCACCCTAGCGGGGGGCCAGGATGAGCAGTTCTTC. It encodes CASSTLAGGQDEQFF.

The table lists this clone with a few counts. The chain is built from TRBV28 and TRBJ2-7; 12 positions match TRBD1. The CDR3 spans 14 residues. J was trimmed by 5 bases and V by 5 bases; bases with no gene match: 4. Germline CDR1 is MDHEN and CDR2 is SYDVKM. CDR3 sequence (DNA): TGTGCCAGCAGTCTCGGGACAGGGGGCGACGAGCAGTACTTC. This encodes CASSLGTGGDEQYF.

This clone occurred a few times. The gene calls are TRBV9 and TRBJ2-3, with TRBD2 identical over 11 bases. J lost 5 bases, V lost 0 bases, and 2 bases had no gene match. This CDR3 is 15 amino acids long. Germline V gene data show CDR1 as SGDLS and CDR2 as YYNGEE. The chain's CDR3 is CASSVVGLAGDTQYF. CDR3 in DNA: TGTGCCAGCAGCGTAGTAGGACTAGCGGGAGATACGCAGTATTTT.

The chain couples TRBV28 to TRBJ2-3, with 9 bases aligning to TRBD1. CDR1 is MDHEN and CDR2 is SYDVKM in the germline V gene. This CDR3 has 16 residues. With V trimmed by 1 base and J by 6 bases, 8 bases remained unmatched. The CDR3 DNA reads TGTGCCAGCAGTTTATCGGGTGGGACAGGGTGGGATACGCAGTATTTT. Amino acid sequence: CASSLSGGTGWDTQYF. Supplemented by reference TRBV28 and TRBJ2-3, the full variable domain reads DVKVTQSSRYLVKRTGEKVFLECVQDMDHENMFWYRQDPGLGLRLIYFSYDVKMKEKGDIPEGYSVSREKKERFSLILESASTNQTSMYLCASSLSGGTGWDTQYFGPGTRLTVL.

The chain couples TRBV29-1 to TRBJ1-2, with D unclear. Per the germline V gene, CDR1 is SQVTM and CDR2 is ANQGSEA. Trimming shortened V by 4 bases and J by 7 bases, and 16 bases separated the two germline ends. The CDR3 has 13 residues. CDR3 amino acids: CSVGIGRAGGYTF. The CDR3 nucleotides are TGCAGCGTTGGGATTGGGAGGGCGGGTGGCTACACCTTC.

The sample holds one count of this clone. The junction departs from germline at one end; a sequencing error may be responsible. V is TRBV7-2 and J is TRBJ1-1; D uncertain. The CDR3 is 14 residues long. Germline V gene sequence: CDR1 SGHTA, CDR2 FQGNSA. The CDR3 region has the DNA TGTGCCAGCAGCTTAACTCGGAGGAACGCTGAAGCTTTCTTT. Translated, it gives CASSLTRRNAEAFF.

The CDR3 reads CASGAGIGANEQFF. In nucleotides, the CDR3 is TGTGCCAGCGGGGCGGGGATTGGTGCAAATGAGCAGTTCTTC. The chain carries TRBV7-3 and TRBJ2-1, with a weak D call TRBD2 (6 bases). Germline CDR1 and CDR2: SGHTA and FQGTGA. V shed 8 bases and J shed 7 bases, with 18 bases lying between them. The CDR3 consists of 14 residues. The full variable domain, completed using reference TRBV7-3 and TRBJ2-1, is GAGVSQTPSNKVTEKGKYVELRCDPISGHTALYWYRQSLGQGPEFLIYFQGTGAADDSGLPNDRFFAVRPEGSVSTLKIQRTERGDSAVYLCASGAGIGANEQFFGPGTRLTVL.

This clone was observed a single time. The V call is TRBV19, the J call TRBJ2-5; TRBD2 matches at 13 bases. V gave up 3 bases and J gave up 2 bases; unmatched junction bases: 3. This CDR3 comprises 16 residues. The germline V gene encodes CDR1 LNHDA and CDR2 SQIVND (reference sequence). CDR3 DNA: TGTGCCAGTAGTATGGGGACTAGCGGGGCTCAAGAGACCCAGTACTTC. It codes for CASSMGTSGAQETQYF.

This chain connects TRBV21-1 to TRBJ1-5. TRBV21-1 is given as a pseudogene. The CDR3 loop spans 16 amino acids. The DNA of the CDR3 is TGTGCCAGCAGCGCCCCCGGGAAAGATAGCAATCAGCCCCAGCATTTT. Its translation: CASSAPGKDSNQPQHF.

The rearrangement links TRBV27 to TRBJ2-7; 7 nucleotides align to TRBD2. The junction had 9 bases not matched to a gene; V was cut back by 6 bases and J by 1 base. The CDR3 is 15 amino acids. The germline V gene has CDR1 MNHEY and CDR2 SMNVEV (reference sequence). Written as DNA, the CDR3 is TGTGCCAGCAGGCAGCCGGGCGGGGGTTCCTACGAGCAGTACTTC. Its protein is CASRQPGGGSYEQYF.

This clone is a singleton in its sample. The chain combines TRBV27 with TRBJ2-7; 11 positions agree with TRBD2. From germline, CDR1 is MNHEY and CDR2 SMNVEV (reference sequence). V shed 6 bases, J shed 2 bases, and the junction held 24 bases outside the gene matches. CDR3 size: 21 residues. CDR3 bases: TGTGCCAGCAGCAAAACCGTTAGGATATTAGCGGGGGGGCCCGATCCCTACGAGCAGTACTTC. Its translation: CASSKTVRILAGGPDPYEQYF.